The present T cell receptor beta chain was sequenced within a study of control samples from healthy donors and cancer patients. The germline V gene encodes CDR1 SGHDN and CDR2 FVKESK. CDR3 size: 11 residues. Between the trimmed V and J ends, which lost 4 bases and 5 bases, there was a span of 4 bases. Clones were sequenced by immunoSEQ multiplex PCR, and TCRdb holds only the in-frame ones, with some missing. Of roughly 14,000 clones listed, 80% to 90% were seen once; the top ten hold 11%. The gene calls are TRBV14 and TRBJ2-3; no definite D call. The TCR comes from a woman in her seventies with colorectal cancer. Sequencing was done on a sample of PBMCs. CDR3 amino acids: CASSLGDTQYF. CDR3 bases: TGTGCCAGCAGCCTAGGAGATACGCAGTATTTT.